Below, 9 T cell receptor beta chains from the same sample are listed, as sequenced in a study of T cell repertoires in ileal Crohn's disease. Libraries were prepared by immunoSEQ multiplex PCR; TCRdb keeps only in-frame clonotypes and omits some of them. The data hold roughly 7,900 clones, with 90% to 95% observed a single time. The specimen sequenced was ileal tissue. These receptors were collected from an adult with Crohn's disease.

The chain uses TRBV5-1 and TRBJ2-1; 9 positions match TRBD2. The V and J ends lost 2 bases and 4 bases, in that order; junction bases with no gene match: 7. The CDR3 spans 16 residues. Germline V gives CDR1 SGHRS, CDR2 YFSETQ. CDR3 loop: CASSFLAGRGYNEQFF. Written as DNA, the CDR3 is TGCGCCAGCAGCTTTCTAGCGGGACGTGGATACAATGAGCAGTTCTTC.

This chain uses TRBV11-1 with TRBJ2-4; D perhaps matches TRBD2 (6 bases). V was cut by 4 bases and J by 0 bases, with 13 bases left in between. Germline V CDR1 and CDR2: SGHAT, FQDESV (reference sequence). CDR3 length: 16 residues. The CDR3 DNA follows: TGTGCCAGCAGCTCCAGCGGGTTTGTAGCCAAAAACATTCAGTACTTC. Protein sequence: CASSSSGFVAKNIQYF.

This clone showed up just once. The gene calls are TRBV6-5 and TRBJ2-5; 8 nucleotides align to TRBD1. The CDR3 totals 15 residues. With 6 bases clipped from V and 2 bases from J, the junction kept 8 bases outside the gene matches. CDR1 and CDR2 from the germline V gene are MNHEY and SVGAGI. As DNA, the CDR3 is TGTGCCAGCAGGATTGGGACAGGACTACAAGAGACCCAGTACTTC. It encodes CASRIGTGLQETQYF.

The chain carries TRBV7-2 and TRBJ1-2; D is uncertain. CDR1 is SGHTA, CDR2 FQGNSA, per germline. V was cut by 1 base and J by 1 base, with 10 bases left in between. This CDR3 is built from 15 residues. The CDR3 loop reads CASSLGASVNYGYTF. DNA of the CDR3: TGTGCCAGCAGCTTAGGGGCATCCGTTAACTATGGCTACACCTTC.

This chain connects TRBV7-8 to TRBJ1-5, with D possibly TRBD1 on 6 matching bases. CDR1 and CDR2 from the germline V gene are SGHVS and FQNEAQ. The CDR3 spans 14 residues. The ends were cut back, 2 bases at V and 3 bases at J, with 8 bases in the middle. The CDR3 nucleotides are TGTGCCAGCAGCTTACAGGGGCCCAATCAGCCCCAGCATTTT. Its translation is CASSLQGPNQPQHF.

The chain combines TRBV7-9 with TRBJ2-1; possible D gene TRBD2, 5 bases. The CDR3 loop spans 17 amino acids. V lost 2 bases and J lost 0, with 14 bases in between. Germline loops: CDR1 SEHNR, CDR2 FQNEAQ (reference sequence). As DNA, the CDR3 is TGTGCCAGCAGCTTATTCCCAGCTGGGAGCTCCTACAATGAGCAGTTCTTC. It is translated as CASSLFPAGSSYNEQFF.

The chain uses TRBV6-1 and TRBJ1-2; D gene ambiguous. The germline gives CDR1 MNHNS, CDR2 SASEGT. This CDR3 spans 14 amino acids. V lost 5 bases and J 6 bases, leaving 16 bases between the germline ends. The CDR3 nucleotides are TGTGCCAGCAGTCAGAGTTGGAGGGTTAATGGCTACACCTTC. This translates into CASSQSWRVNGYTF.

The V gene is TRBV5-4, the J gene TRBJ1-2; the D is unclear. V dropped 0 bases and J dropped 8 bases, with 11 bases sitting between them. The CDR3 is 13 residues long. The germline V gene encodes CDR1 SGHNT and CDR2 YYREEE (reference sequence). The CDR3, as DNA: TGTGCCAGCAGCTTGGTCCAGGTACAGGGCTACACCTTC. Its translation: CASSLVQVQGYTF.

The chain employs TRBV19 and TRBJ2-1, with D possibly being TRBD2 (5 bases). CDR1 and CDR2 (germline): LNHDA, SQIVND (reference sequence). The CDR3 is 13 residues long. Trimming took off 4 bases at V and 5 bases at J, with 9 bases between the two ends. The chain's CDR3 is CASSTLANNEQFF. CDR3 DNA: TGTGCCAGTAGTACCCTAGCCAACAATGAGCAGTTCTTC.